This entry concerns a single T cell receptor beta chain. This sample is drawn from a study of blood T cell repertoires in COVID-19. The repertoire was sequenced with immunoSEQ multiplex PCR; TCRdb's copy has only in-frame clones and lacks some. Here the sample spans approximately 290,000 clones, approximately 90% being singletons. The sequenced sample consisted of peripheral blood. The clonotype comes from a man aged 25-40 years with acute or convalescent COVID-19.

Here the CDR3 DNA reads TGTGCCAGCTCAGATACAGGGGACAATCAGCCCCAGCATTTT. It translates to CASSDTGDNQPQHF. This chain connects TRBV18 to TRBJ1-5, with TRBD1 identical over 7 bases. CDR3 length: 14 residues. Germline assignment: CDR1 KGHSH and CDR2 LQKENI. With 5 bases clipped from V and 3 bases from J, the junction kept 4 bases outside the gene matches. The full variable domain, its missing parts supplied by reference TRBV18 and TRBJ1-5, is NAGVMQNPRHLVRRRGQEARLRCSPMKGHSHVYWYRQLPEEGLKFMVYLQKENIIDESGMPKERFSAEFPKEGPSILRIQQVVRGDSAAYFCASSDTGDNQPQHFGDGTRLSIL.